These 26 T cell receptor beta chains were all obtained from the same sample, sequenced in a study of blood T cell repertoires in COVID-19. The table came from immunoSEQ multiplex PCR; TCRdb's copy has only in-frame clones and leaves some out. The sample shows 35,000 to 50,000 clones, roughly 73% of them seen only once. What was sequenced was peripheral blood. The receptors here all came from an elderly man with acute or convalescent COVID-19.

The chain carries TRBV7-2 and TRBJ2-7, with 8 nucleotides matching TRBD2. J was trimmed by 6 bases and V by 4 bases; bases with no gene match: 8. Germline CDR1 is SGHTA and CDR2 is FQGNSA. The CDR3 loop spans 14 amino acids. In DNA, the CDR3 is TGTGCCAGCAGCTCCGGGACTAGGACGGGCGAGCAGTACTTC. Its translation: CASSSGTRTGEQYF. The full variable domain, its missing parts supplied by reference TRBV7-2 and TRBJ2-7, is GAGVSQSPSNKVTEKGKDVELRCDPISGHTALYWYRQSLGQGLEFLIYFQGNSAPDKSGLPSDRFSAERTGGSVSTLTIQRTQQEDSAVYLCASSSGTRTGEQYFGPGTRLTVT.

The CDR3 spells CASSSLGLADTGELFF. CDR3 coding DNA: TGTGCCAGCAGCTCCTTGGGACTAGCGGACACCGGGGAGCTGTTTTTT. The chain employs TRBV7-9 and TRBJ2-2, with 11 nucleotides matching TRBD2. CDR1 and CDR2 (germline): SEHNR, FQNEAQ (reference sequence). V shed 4 bases, J shed 3 bases, and the junction held 4 bases outside the gene matches. CDR3 length: 16 amino acids.

This clone was counted a few times. Other DNA sequences within the sample encode an identical CDR3. J is TRBJ2-7 and V is TRBV28, with 8 bases fitting TRBD2. Germline CDR1 is MDHEN and CDR2 is SYDVKM. The CDR3 is 15 residues long. Germline trimming cut 4 bases from V and 0 bases from J; bases unmatched to any gene: 5. The CDR3 loop is CASSSSGSPSYEQYF. The CDR3 nucleotides read TGTGCCAGCAGTTCCAGCGGGAGTCCCTCCTACGAGCAGTACTTC.

The gene calls are TRBV18 and TRBJ2-5; 9 bases agree with TRBD1. This CDR3 spans 14 amino acids. Germline lookup yields CDR1 KGHSH and CDR2 LQKENI. J lost 4 bases, V lost 4 bases, and 4 bases had no gene match. The CDR3 region has the DNA TGTGCCAGCTCACTCGACAGGGGGGGAGAGACCCAGTACTTC. Its protein is CASSLDRGGETQYF.

The V and J genes are TRBV11-2 and TRBJ2-3; D not resolved. Germline V lookup: CDR1 SGHAT, CDR2 FQNNGV. The CDR3 spans 14 residues. With 2 bases removed from V and 5 bases from J, the gap between germline ends came to 11 bases. Written as DNA, the CDR3 is TGTGCCAGCAGCTTATTTACCTCCGGAGATACGCAGTATTTT. It specifies CASSLFTSGDTQYF.

This sequence joins TRBV7-2 and TRBJ2-1, with TRBD2 as a possible D gene (6 bases). V was clipped by 4 bases and J by 10 bases, with 26 bases between them. Germline CDR1 SGHTA, CDR2 FQGNSA. This CDR3 contains 17 residues. CDR3 sequence: CASSSNPGNSGFREQFF. The CDR3 DNA reads TGTGCCAGCAGCTCCAATCCCGGGAATAGCGGATTTCGGGAGCAGTTCTTC.

This clone has a handful of counts. This chain connects TRBV6-5 to TRBJ2-6; D is perhaps TRBD1 (6 bases). The ends were cut back, 6 bases at V and 4 bases at J, with 13 bases in the middle. CDR3 length: 15 amino acids. CDR1 is MNHEY, CDR2 SVGAGI, per germline. The CDR3 DNA reads as TGTGCCAGCAGCCTACAGGGAGCGGGGGCCAACGTCCTGACTTTC. This gives the protein CASSLQGAGANVLTF.

This clone was detected ten times or more. The V and J genes are TRBV12-3 or TRBV12-4 and TRBJ2-1; a weak D match, TRBD2 (7 bases). V lost 1 base to trimming and J lost 14 bases, with 15 bases between them. This CDR3 has 13 amino acids. The DNA for the CDR3 is TGTGCCAGCAGTTTAGTCCCGGGGAGGGGGGAGTTCTTC. Its protein is CASSLVPGRGEFF.

The V gene is TRBV7-8, the J gene TRBJ2-6; possible D gene TRBD1, 7 bases. This CDR3 is 18 amino acids long. CDR1 SGHVS and CDR2 FQNEAQ come from the germline V gene. Trimming shortened V by 5 bases and J by 4 bases, and 21 bases separated the two germline ends. CDR3 sequence: CASSPQGGGFTGANVLTF. CDR3 sequence (DNA): TGTGCCAGCAGCCCCCAGGGGGGCGGTTTCACGGGGGCCAACGTCCTGACTTTC.

Worth noting for this clone: One end of the junction fails to match germline, which may point to a read error. J is TRBJ1-6 and V is TRBV6-5; no clear D. The length of the CDR3 is 14 residues. In germline, CDR1 is MNHEY, CDR2 SVGAGI. The CDR3 loop is CVSSYGQNNSPLHF. The CDR3 DNA reads TGTGTCAGCAGTTACGGCCAGAATAATTCACCCCTCCACTTT.

This chain links TRBV27 with TRBJ2-7; D call uncertain. From germline, CDR1 is MNHEY and CDR2 SMNVEV (reference sequence). V was cut by 2 bases and J by 0 bases, with 11 bases left in between. This CDR3 comprises 15 residues. The CDR3 DNA follows: TGTGCCAGCAGTTTAAAGCCCCTAATCTCCTACGAGCAGTACTTC. Residues: CASSLKPLISYEQYF.

The rearrangement joins TRBV18 to TRBJ2-1; TRBD1 matches at 9 bases. The CDR3 runs 14 residues. J gave up 6 bases and V 4 bases, and 4 bases lay outside the gene matches. Per germline, CDR1 KGHSH and CDR2 LQKENI. The CDR3 reads CASSRQGVGNEQFF. CDR3 in DNA: TGTGCCAGCTCACGACAGGGGGTTGGCAATGAGCAGTTCTTC.

The genes are TRBV6-5 and TRBJ2-3; 10 bases match TRBD2. This CDR3 region has 16 residues. Germline V gives CDR1 MNHEY, CDR2 SVGAGI. V gave up 1 base and J gave up 5 bases; unmatched junction bases: 6. CDR3 sequence (DNA): TGTGCCAGCAGTTACTTGCCTAGCGGGAGTTTAGATACGCAGTATTTT. Translation gives CASSYLPSGSLDTQYF.

The V and J genes are TRBV5-5 and TRBJ2-1; weak D call: TRBD1 (6 bases). This CDR3 is 13 amino acids long. CDR1 SGHKS and CDR2 YYEKEE come from the germline V gene (reference sequence). V was shortened by 1 base and J by 10 bases, with 12 bases between the two germline ends. The CDR3 DNA reads TGTGCCAGCAGCTTGCAGGGGTCAGGGGAGCAGTTCTTC. This sequence encodes CASSLQGSGEQFF.

The J gene is TRBJ2-7, the V gene TRBV6-1, with TRBD1 matching over 9 bases. J gave up 1 base and V 6 bases, and 7 bases lay outside the gene matches. The germline V gene has CDR1 MNHNS and CDR2 SASEGT. CDR3 length equals 15 residues. CDR3 region: CASSFPGQGSYEQYF. CDR3 nucleotide sequence: TGTGCCAGCAGCTTTCCGGGACAGGGTTCCTACGAGCAGTACTTC.

This clone has a handful of counts. V and J are TRBV2 and TRBJ1-5, with D possibly TRBD1 on 6 matching bases. V was pared by 1 base and J by 6 bases, with 10 bases between. CDR3 length: 14 residues. Per germline, CDR1 SNHLY and CDR2 FYNNEI. The CDR3, as DNA: TGTGCCAGCAGTGAAGGCAGGGGCGGTCAGCCCCAGCATTTT. Translated, it gives CASSEGRGGQPQHF.

The chain carries TRBV3-1 (or the pseudogene TRBV3-2) and TRBJ1-2; D is uncertain. There are 13 residues in the CDR3. The V gene lost 0 bases and the J gene lost 8 bases, with 10 bases spanning the gap. The V gene's germline CDR1 is LGHDT and CDR2 YNNKEL (reference sequence). CDR3 nucleotide sequence: TGTGCCAGCAGCCAAGACGTGGGAGGAGGCTACACCTTC. It codes for CASSQDVGGGYTF.

This chain links TRBV5-4 with TRBJ1-1; no firm D call. Germline CDR1 and CDR2: SGHNT and YYREEE (reference sequence). CDR3 length equals 15 residues. V shed 3 bases and J shed 3 bases, with 15 bases lying between them. As DNA, the CDR3 is TGTGCCAGCAGCTCCATTCGTTCCCGGGACACTGAAGCTTTCTTT. It codes for CASSSIRSRDTEAFF.

J is TRBJ1-2 and V is TRBV5-1; no clear D. The CDR3 consists of 13 residues. Germline lookup yields CDR1 SGHRS and CDR2 YFSETQ. V lost 1 base and J lost 1, with 5 bases in between. The CDR3 loop is CASSLLDNYGYTF. For the CDR3, the DNA is TGCGCCAGCAGCTTGTTAGATAACTATGGCTACACCTTC.

The genes are TRBV7-2 and TRBJ2-1; D not resolved. CDR1 is SGHTA and CDR2 is FQGNSA in the germline V gene. CDR3 length equals 17 residues. The V end was cut by 1 base, the J end by 0 bases, with 13 bases between. The CDR3 DNA sequence: TGTGCCAGCAGCTTAGAATTGAGGCTCCTCTCCTACAATGAGCAGTTCTTC. It specifies CASSLELRLLSYNEQFF. The full variable domain, rest sourced from reference TRBV7-2 and TRBJ2-1, is GAGVSQSPSNKVTEKGKDVELRCDPISGHTALYWYRQSLGQGLEFLIYFQGNSAPDKSGLPSDRFSAERTGGSVSTLTIQRTQQEDSAVYLCASSLELRLLSYNEQFFGPGTRLTVL.

The genes are TRBV7-8 and TRBJ2-1, with 11 bases that match TRBD2. The CDR3 length is 16 residues. Germline CDR1 is SGHVS and CDR2 is FQNEAQ. J lost 6 bases, V lost 7 bases, and 11 bases had no gene match. CDR3 nucleotide sequence: TGTGCCAGCACCGTGCCCGGGACTAGCGGTTCCAATGAGCAGTTCTTC. The encoded protein is CASTVPGTSGSNEQFF.

V is TRBV27 and J is TRBJ1-2, with D possibly matching TRBD1 (5 bases). The CDR3 is 17 residues long. Per germline, CDR1 MNHEY and CDR2 SMNVEV (reference sequence). Trimming stripped 4 bases from V and 7 bases from J, with 25 bases between. The CDR3 DNA follows: TGTGCCAGCAGTTCCCAATGGGTCGGGGGAGGAGTGTCTGGCTACACCTTC. Translation: CASSSQWVGGGVSGYTF.

The chain combines TRBV7-3 with TRBJ2-2, with 7 positions matching TRBD2. The germline V gene encodes CDR1 SGHTA and CDR2 FQGTGA. Trimming removed 3 bases from V and 5 bases from J; junction bases left unmatched: 6. The CDR3 runs 15 residues. In DNA, the CDR3 is TGTGCCAGCAGCTTGGCAGCGGGAAAGACCGGGGAGCTGTTTTTT. It yields the protein CASSLAAGKTGELFF.

The chain has TRBV3-1 (or the pseudogene TRBV3-2) and TRBJ2-5; 10 bases are shared with TRBD2. This CDR3 comprises 16 residues. V lost 3 bases, J lost 3 bases, and 7 bases stayed unmatched. CDR1 and CDR2 (germline): LGHDT, YNNKEL (reference sequence). CDR3 region: CASSQGPGTSEETQYF. In DNA form, the CDR3 reads TGTGCCAGCAGCCAGGGTCCCGGGACTAGCGAAGAGACCCAGTACTTC.

The rearrangement uses TRBV6-6 and TRBJ2-6; possible D gene TRBD2, 6 bases. This CDR3 spans 15 amino acids. Germline V CDR1 and CDR2: MNHNY, SVGAGI (reference sequence). Trimming took off 4 bases at V and 0 bases at J, with 7 bases between the two ends. The CDR3 region has the DNA TGTGCCAGCAGTTTGGGGGGCTCTGGGGCCAACGTCCTGACTTTC. It is translated as CASSLGGSGANVLTF.

The CDR3 DNA reads TGTGCCAGCAGTCCCTCGGGACTAGCGGCCTACGAGCAGTACTTC. It encodes CASSPSGLAAYEQYF. This sequence joins TRBV27 and TRBJ2-7; 11 bases align to TRBD2. Germline CDR1 reads MNHEY; CDR2 reads SMNVEV (reference sequence). Trimming at V came to 5 bases and at J to 2 bases, leaving 5 bases not matched to a gene. CDR3 length: 15 residues.